The 14 T cell receptor beta chains below all came from one sample that was sequenced in a study of cytomegalovirus exposure and HLA in healthy donors. The study ran its PCR with 60 Vbeta and 13 Jbeta primers. Sequenced by immunoSEQ multiplex PCR; TCRdb stores in-frame clones only, minus some. Of some 150,000 clones detected, around four fifths appear once; the ten largest clones hold approximately 2.3%. The specimen sequenced was PBMCs. These TCRs come from a man aged 25 to 40 in good health and CMV-seronegative.

The chain recombines TRBV6-5 with TRBJ1-3, with D possibly being TRBD1 (6 bases). The CDR3 totals 13 residues. CDR1 and CDR2 (germline): MNHEY, SVGAGI. The germline V and J ends were trimmed by 5 bases and 2 bases, with 7 bases remaining between them. The CDR3 nucleotides read TGTGCCAGCAGTGGGACAACTGGAAACACCATATATTTT. Translation gives CASSGTTGNTIYF.

This clone has a handful of counts. The genes are TRBV19 and TRBJ1-1; 7 bases agree with TRBD1. The V segment lost 6 bases and the J segment 3 bases; nucleotides outside the gene matches: 4. Germline V gene sequence: CDR1 LNHDA, CDR2 SQIVND (reference sequence). The CDR3 consists of 13 residues. CDR3 sequence: CASSRQGYTEAFF. In DNA form, the CDR3 reads TGTGCCAGTAGCAGACAGGGTTACACTGAAGCTTTCTTT. The full variable domain, completed using reference TRBV19 and TRBJ1-1, is DGGITQSPKYLFRKEGQNVTLSCEQNLNHDAMYWYRQDPGQGLRLIYYSQIVNDFQKGDIAEGYSVSREKKESFPLTVTSAQKNPTAFYLCASSRQGYTEAFFGQGTRLTVV.

The chain links TRBV10-2 to TRBJ2-7, with 10 bases fitting TRBD2. Trimming removed 5 bases from V and 3 bases from J; junction bases left unmatched: 1. The CDR3 covers 13 residues. Per the germline V gene, CDR1 is WSHSY and CDR2 is SAAADI. CDR3 coding DNA: TGCGCCAGCAGTAGGACTAGCGGCTACGAGCAGTACTTC. It translates to CASSRTSGYEQYF.

The chain links TRBV7-8 to TRBJ2-7; 12 bases match TRBD2. The CDR3 covers 15 residues. The V and J ends lost 4 bases and 7 bases, in that order; junction bases with no gene match: 8. CDR1 and CDR2 (germline): SGHVS, FQNEAQ. The CDR3 region has the DNA TGTGCCAGCAGCTCGACTAGCGGGAGCTTGCGTGAGCAGTACTTC. Protein product: CASSSTSGSLREQYF.

The V call is TRBV28, the J call TRBJ1-1; possible D gene TRBD1, 5 bases. The germline V and J ends were trimmed by 4 bases and 7 bases, with 25 bases remaining between them. In germline, CDR1 is MDHEN, CDR2 SYDVKM. The CDR3 is 17 residues long. The CDR3, as DNA: TGTGCCAGCAGTTCAATCCGGGGGACTGCGGAAAATAGTGAAGCTTTCTTT. It yields the protein CASSSIRGTAENSEAFF.

J is TRBJ2-3 and V is TRBV11-3; a possible D gene is TRBD1 (5 bases). CDR3 length equals 14 residues. Germline lookup yields CDR1 SGHNT and CDR2 YENEEA. Trimming removed 5 bases at V and 7 bases at J, with 16 bases between. Here the CDR3 DNA reads TGTGCCAGCAGCCTAGTAGCTGGGGCAAATACGCAGTATTTT. Its protein is CASSLVAGANTQYF.

This chain connects TRBV4-1 to TRBJ2-7; 8 bases are a match to TRBD1. Germline V gene sequence: CDR1 MGHRA, CDR2 YSYEKL. Unmatched junction bases numbered 13, after V lost 0 bases and J lost 3 bases. The CDR3 has 18 residues. CDR3 bases: TGCGCCAGCAGCCAAGAGGGGCAGGGGGCGGCTAAGGACTACGAGCAGTACTTC. Amino acids: CASSQEGQGAAKDYEQYF.

This chain connects TRBV4-1 to TRBJ2-1; 11 bases match TRBD2. The germline gives CDR1 MGHRA, CDR2 YSYEKL. This CDR3 is 18 amino acids long. Trimming at V came to 1 base and at J to 1 base, leaving 6 bases not matched to a gene. The CDR3 coding sequence is TGCGCCAGCAGCCAAGTCACTAGCGGGAGAAGGTCCTACAATGAGCAGTTCTTC. Protein sequence: CASSQVTSGRRSYNEQFF.

The chain combines TRBV10-3 with TRBJ1-6; 10 nucleotides agree with TRBD1. V shed 7 bases and J 9 bases; nucleotides not matched to a gene: 15. In germline, CDR1 is ENHRY, CDR2 SYGVKD. The length of the CDR3 is 17 residues. CDR3 amino acids: CAITDTPTGQGSSPLHF. In DNA, the CDR3 is TGTGCCATCACCGATACGCCCACGGGACAGGGGTCTTCACCCCTCCACTTT.

This chain connects TRBV27 to TRBJ1-1; D possibly corresponds to TRBD1 (5 bases). V was shortened by 6 bases and J by 7 bases, with 15 bases between the two germline ends. This CDR3 has 13 residues. CDR1 is MNHEY and CDR2 is SMNVEV in the germline V gene (reference sequence). The chain's CDR3 is CASSHRDSHEAFF. CDR3 sequence (DNA): TGTGCCAGCAGCCACCGGGACTCCCATGAAGCTTTCTTT.

This clone was counted a few times. The chain's CDR3 is CASRGLPYNEQFF. CDR3 nucleotides: TGTGCCAGCCGCGGCCTACCATACAATGAGCAGTTCTTC. The V call is TRBV28, the J call TRBJ2-1; no reliable D call. Trimming left V 8 bases short and J 4 bases short, with 12 bases between. The CDR3 runs to 13 residues. Germline loops: CDR1 MDHEN, CDR2 SYDVKM.

The V gene is TRBV5-1, the J gene TRBJ1-1; maybe TRBD1 (6 bases). CDR3 length equals 17 residues. Trimming shortened V by 4 bases and J by 4 bases, and 23 bases separated the two germline ends. Germline V gene lookup returns CDR1 SGHRS and CDR2 YFSETQ. The CDR3 DNA follows: TGCGCCAGCAGCGAATCGTCGGGGGGCGCGGGTATCACTGAAGCTTTCTTT. It translates to CASSESSGGAGITEAFF.

The chain carries TRBV29-1 and TRBJ2-7, with D tentatively TRBD1 (7 bases). Looked up from germline, CDR1 is SQVTM and CDR2 is ANQGSEA. The CDR3 has 16 amino acids. V shed 1 base and J shed 3 bases, with 19 bases lying between them. The CDR3 region has the DNA TGCAGCGTTGAAGTAGGGGAGACTAGGGGGCTCTACGAGCAGTACTTC. Residues: CSVEVGETRGLYEQYF.

The V gene is TRBV7-9, the J gene TRBJ2-7; 7 bases match TRBD1. This CDR3 has 15 amino acids. V gave up 1 base and J gave up 3 bases; unmatched junction bases: 6. Germline-derived CDR1 and CDR2 are SEHNR and FQNEAQ (reference sequence). The CDR3 here is CASSLVGQGVYEQYF. The DNA for the CDR3 is TGTGCCAGCAGCTTAGTAGGGCAGGGGGTCTACGAGCAGTACTTC.